This record looks at one TCR beta chain sequence and its context. Method: immunoSEQ multiplex PCR; TCRdb's copy keeps in-frame clones and lacks some. The data show about 71,000 clones, roughly 78% seen once. The data were taken from a study of OX40 agonist ivuxolimab in advanced cancers. The CDR3 has 15 residues. Germline V lookup: CDR1 SGHTA, CDR2 FQGNSA. Trimming took 5 bases from V and 5 from J; bases not matched to a gene: 8. This TCR was sampled from an adult with an advanced solid tumor such as melanoma, head and neck, liver or kidney cancer. The V and J genes are TRBV7-2 and TRBJ2-2, with 7 positions matching TRBD1. Material: CD4+ or CD8+ T cells sorted from blood, obtained in a trial of the OX40 agonist ivuxolimab. CDR3 sequence: CASSPQTGRTGELFF. DNA of the CDR3: TGTGCCAGCAGCCCGCAGACAGGGCGGACCGGGGAGCTGTTTTTT. Looking up the rest from reference TRBV7-2 and TRBJ2-2 gives the full variable domain: GAGVSQSPSNKVTEKGKDVELRCDPISGHTALYWYRQSLGQGLEFLIYFQGNSAPDKSGLPSDRFSAERTGGSVSTLTIQRTQQEDSAVYLCASSPQTGRTGELFFGEGSRLTVL.